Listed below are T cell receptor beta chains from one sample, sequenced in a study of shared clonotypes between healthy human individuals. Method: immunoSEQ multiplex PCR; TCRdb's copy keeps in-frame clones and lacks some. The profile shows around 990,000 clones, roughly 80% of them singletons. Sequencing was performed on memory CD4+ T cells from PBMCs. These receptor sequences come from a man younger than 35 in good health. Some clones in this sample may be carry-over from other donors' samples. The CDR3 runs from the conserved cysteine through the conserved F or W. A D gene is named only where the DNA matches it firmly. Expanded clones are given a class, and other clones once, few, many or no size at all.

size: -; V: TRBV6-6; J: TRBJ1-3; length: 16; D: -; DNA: TGTGCCAGCACCCAAGACAGGCCCAGCTCTGGAAACACCATATATTTT; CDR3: CASTQDRPSSGNTIYF
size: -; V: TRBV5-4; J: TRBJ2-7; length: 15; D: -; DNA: TGTGCCAGCAGCCATCCCGGGACGCTATCCTACGAGCAGTACTTC; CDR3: CASSHPGTLSYEQYF
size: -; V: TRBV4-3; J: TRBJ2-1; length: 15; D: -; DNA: TGCGCCAGCAGCCAAGCAACAGGGTACTACAATGAGCAGTTCTTC; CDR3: CASSQATGYYNEQFF
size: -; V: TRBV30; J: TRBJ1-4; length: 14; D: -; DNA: TGTGCCTGGAACCGTGGGGGGGGTAATGAAAAACTGTTTTTT; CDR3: CAWNRGGGNEKLFF
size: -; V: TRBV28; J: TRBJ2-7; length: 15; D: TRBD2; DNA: TGTGCCAGCAGTCTAGCGGGAGAACTACGGGGCGAGCAGTACTTC; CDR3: CASSLAGELRGEQYF
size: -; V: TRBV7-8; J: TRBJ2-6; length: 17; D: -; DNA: TGTGCCAGCAGCTTAGCGTACAGTGACTCTGGGGCCAACGTCCTGACTTTC; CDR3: CASSLAYSDSGANVLTF
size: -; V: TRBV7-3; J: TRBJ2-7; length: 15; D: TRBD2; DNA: TGTGCCAGCAGCGAGGGGGCGGGAGGGCCTAATGAGCAGTACTTC; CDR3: CASSEGAGGPNEQYF
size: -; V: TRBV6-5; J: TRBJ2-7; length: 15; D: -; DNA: TGTGCCAGCAGTTACCGAGACAGGCGCACCTACGAGCAGTACTTC; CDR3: CASSYRDRRTYEQYF
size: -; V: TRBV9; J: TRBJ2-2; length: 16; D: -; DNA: TGTGCCAGCAGCGGACAGCCTCGACAGAACACCGGGGAGCTGTTTTTT; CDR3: CASSGQPRQNTGELFF
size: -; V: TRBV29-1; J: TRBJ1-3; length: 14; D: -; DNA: TGCAGCGCTAACAGGGTCGGGTCTGGAAACACCATATATTTT; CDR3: CSANRVGSGNTIYF
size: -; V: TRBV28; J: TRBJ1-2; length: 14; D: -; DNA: TGTGCCAGCAGTTTAGACCAGGGGCTCGGCGGCTACACCTTC; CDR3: CASSLDQGLGGYTF
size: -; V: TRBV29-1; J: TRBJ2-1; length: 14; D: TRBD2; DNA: TGCAGCGTCGAATTAGCGGGGCGCTACAATGAGCAGTTCTTC; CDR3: CSVELAGRYNEQFF
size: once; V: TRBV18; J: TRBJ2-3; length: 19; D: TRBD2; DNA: TGTGCCAGCTCATGGGGACTAGCGGGAGGACCCTCCAGCACAGATACGCAGTATTTT; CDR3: CASSWGLAGGPSSTDTQYF
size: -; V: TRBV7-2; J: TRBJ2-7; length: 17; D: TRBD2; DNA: TGTGCCAGCAGCTTAATAGCGGGAGGGCCTATGACGACCGAGCAGTACTTC; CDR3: CASSLIAGGPMTTEQYF
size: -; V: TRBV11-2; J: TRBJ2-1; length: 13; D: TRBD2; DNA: TGTGCCAGCAGCTTAGACGGAGCGGGGGAGCAGTTCTTC; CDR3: CASSLDGAGEQFF
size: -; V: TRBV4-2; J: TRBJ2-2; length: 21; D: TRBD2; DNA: TGTGCCAGCAGCCAAGATCTCCGTCCCCCGGGACTAGCGGGAGGAGGCGGGGAGCTGTTTTTT; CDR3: CASSQDLRPPGLAGGGGELFF
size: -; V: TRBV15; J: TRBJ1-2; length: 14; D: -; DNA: TGTGCCACCAAACGGAGAGGCGAGGGCTATGGCTACACCTTC; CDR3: CATKRRGEGYGYTF
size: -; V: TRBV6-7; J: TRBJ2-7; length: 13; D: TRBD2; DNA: TGTGCCAGCAGCGCTAGCGGATCGTACGAGCAGTACTTC; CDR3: CASSASGSYEQYF
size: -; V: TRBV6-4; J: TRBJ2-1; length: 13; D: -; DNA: TGTGCCAGCAGCATGGGAAACTACAATGAGCAGTTCTTC; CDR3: CASSMGNYNEQFF
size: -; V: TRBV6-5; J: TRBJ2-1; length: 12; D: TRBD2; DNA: TGTGCCAGCACCCCACCCCCCGGACTAGAGCTCTTC; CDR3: CASTPPPGLELF
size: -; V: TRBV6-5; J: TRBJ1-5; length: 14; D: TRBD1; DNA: TGTGCCAGCAGTATGACAGGGGGAAGACAGCCCCAGCATTTT; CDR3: CASSMTGGRQPQHF
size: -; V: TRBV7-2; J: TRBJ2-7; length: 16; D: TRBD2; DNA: TGTGCCAGCAGCTTAGTGGCTAGCGGGACCACCTACGAGCAGTACTTC; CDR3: CASSLVASGTTYEQYF
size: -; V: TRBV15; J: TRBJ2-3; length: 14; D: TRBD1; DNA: TGTGCCACCAGCAAGGGACAGACCACAGATACGCAGTATTTT; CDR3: CATSKGQTTDTQYF
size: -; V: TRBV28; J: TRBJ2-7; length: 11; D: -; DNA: TGTGCCAGCACCTTAGGCTACGAGCAGTACTTC; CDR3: CASTLGYEQYF
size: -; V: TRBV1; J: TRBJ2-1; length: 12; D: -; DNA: TGCACCAGCAGCCAAAAGGGGGGAGGGCAGTTCTTC; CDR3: CTSSQKGGGQFF
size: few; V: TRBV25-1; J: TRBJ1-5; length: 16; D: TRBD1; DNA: TGTGCCAGCAGTGGATCAGGGGGTTATAGCAATCAGCCCCAGCATTTT; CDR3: CASSGSGGYSNQPQHF